The 17 T cell receptor beta chains below all came from one sample that was sequenced in a study of cytomegalovirus exposure and HLA in healthy donors. Sequencing was performed with immunoSEQ multiplex PCR; in TCRdb, only in-frame clones are kept and a portion is missing. There are more than 80,000 clones in the sample; about 96% occur only once, and approximately 1.3% lies in the top ten. Input material: PBMCs. The receptors originated from a woman between 18 and 29 years old in good health and CMV-seronegative.

The J gene is TRBJ1-1, the V gene TRBV19, with TRBD1 matching 9 bases. V gave up 9 bases and J gave up 4 bases; unmatched junction bases: 6. CDR3 length: 13 amino acids. Germline CDR1 reads LNHDA; CDR2 reads SQIVND (reference sequence). The CDR3 reads CASKGQGVTEAFF. As DNA, the CDR3 is TGTGCCAGCAAGGGACAGGGAGTCACTGAAGCTTTCTTT. The entire variable domain, with the rest obtained from reference TRBV19 and TRBJ1-1, is as follows: DGGITQSPKYLFRKEGQNVTLSCEQNLNHDAMYWYRQDPGQGLRLIYYSQIVNDFQKGDIAEGYSVSREKKESFPLTVTSAQKNPTAFYLCASKGQGVTEAFFGQGTRLTVV.

This clone is a singleton in its sample. The chain recombines TRBV5-1 with TRBJ2-7; 9 bases align to TRBD2. This CDR3 spans 16 amino acids. The junction had 18 bases not matched to a gene; V was cut back by 2 bases and J by 12 bases. Per the germline V gene, CDR1 is SGHRS and CDR2 is YFSETQ. The CDR3 region is CASSFFSQIAGVSPYF. As DNA, the CDR3 is TGCGCCAGCAGCTTTTTCAGCCAAATAGCGGGAGTGAGTCCGTACTTC.

The rearrangement joins TRBV27 to TRBJ2-5; TRBD1 matches 11 bases. CDR1 is MNHEY and CDR2 is SMNVEV in the germline V gene (reference sequence). The V gene end was trimmed by 2 bases and the J gene end by 4 bases; junction bases not matched to a gene: 6. CDR3 size: 16 residues. The CDR3 region is CASSLGTGGLGETQYF. CDR3 coding DNA: TGTGCCAGCAGTTTAGGGACAGGGGGTTTAGGAGAGACCCAGTACTTC.

This chain connects TRBV7-9 to TRBJ2-3, with TRBD1 matching 8 bases. Trimming took 2 bases from V and 4 from J; bases not matched to a gene: 2. The CDR3 spans 14 residues. CDR1 and CDR2 (germline): SEHNR, FQNEAQ (reference sequence). CDR3 protein: CASSLTQGADTQYF. The CDR3 DNA follows: TGTGCCAGCAGCTTAACACAGGGGGCAGATACGCAGTATTTT.

The chain links TRBV4-2 to TRBJ2-5, with 10 bases fitting TRBD2. CDR3 length: 17 amino acids. Germline CDR1 reads LGHNA; CDR2 reads YNFKEQ. J was trimmed by 1 base and V by 3 bases; bases with no gene match: 8. CDR3 in DNA: TGTGCCAGCAGCCAGACGGTAGCGGGAGGTTCCCAAGAGACCCAGTACTTC. This gives the protein CASSQTVAGGSQETQYF.

V usage is TRBV7-9 and J usage is TRBJ1-5; the D gene is possibly TRBD1 (5 bases). V lost 5 bases to trimming and J lost 5 bases, with 19 bases between them. Germline V gives CDR1 SEHNR, CDR2 FQNEAQ (reference sequence). The CDR3 contains 16 residues. The CDR3 nucleotides are TGTGCCAGCAGCCCGGAGGGAGAATCAGGGTATCAGCCCCAGCATTTT. Translated: CASSPEGESGYQPQHF.

This chain joins TRBV9 and TRBJ2-1; 12 bases map to TRBD2. With V trimmed by 4 bases and J by 0 bases, 5 bases remained unmatched. Germline V gives CDR1 SGDLS, CDR2 YYNGEE. The CDR3 is 17 residues long. CDR3 sequence (DNA): TGTGCCAGCAGCAAACTAGCGGGAGGCAGCTCCTACAATGAGCAGTTCTTC. Translation gives CASSKLAGGSSYNEQFF.

This clone was detected once. The chain links TRBV11-3 to TRBJ2-1, with 8 bases matching TRBD1. Unmatched junction bases numbered 1, after V lost 0 bases and J lost 3 bases. This CDR3 is 15 amino acids long. Germline CDR1 and CDR2: SGHNT and YENEEA. The CDR3 DNA sequence: TGTGCCAGCAGCTTAGAGGGGACAGGCTACAATGAGCAGTTCTTC. It codes for CASSLEGTGYNEQFF. The variable domain in full, completed from reference TRBV11-3 and TRBJ2-1, reads EAGVVQSPRYKIIEKKQPVAFWCNPISGHNTLYWYLQNLGQGPELLIRYENEEAVDDSQLPKDRFSAERLKGVDSTLKIQPAELGDSAVYLCASSLEGTGYNEQFFGPGTRLTVL.

The chain has TRBV6-5 and TRBJ2-1; D remains ambiguous. Deletions cut 4 bases from V and 10 bases from J, with 8 bases between. Germline lookup yields CDR1 MNHEY and CDR2 SVGAGI. This CDR3 contains 11 residues. CDR3 sequence: CASSSPGEQFF. CDR3 DNA: TGTGCCAGCAGTTCCCCAGGAGAGCAGTTCTTC.

The chain joins TRBV5-1 to TRBJ2-2; 9 nucleotides line up with TRBD2. V dropped 3 bases and J dropped 5; count of bases not matched to a gene: 11. This CDR3 contains 17 residues. The germline gives CDR1 SGHRS, CDR2 YFSETQ. The CDR3 coding sequence is TGCGCCAGCAGCTCATTGAATAGCGGGAGTCGAACCGGGGAGCTGTTTTTT. Translating gives CASSSLNSGSRTGELFF.

This chain connects TRBV9 to TRBJ1-6; D not resolved. The CDR3 has 16 residues. The V gene's germline CDR1 is SGDLS and CDR2 YYNGEE. The germline V and J ends were trimmed by 3 bases and 1 base, with 11 bases remaining between them. CDR3 sequence reads: CASSAPGGSYNSPLHF. The CDR3 coding sequence is TGTGCCAGCAGCGCCCCCGGCGGGTCCTATAATTCACCCCTCCACTTT.

The gene calls are TRBV4-1 and TRBJ2-2; the match to TRBD2 covers 12 bases. V lost 3 bases, J lost 4 bases, and 6 bases stayed unmatched. The CDR3 has 17 residues. Germline loops: CDR1 MGHRA, CDR2 YSYEKL. CDR3 residues: CASSQLAGGPVTGELFF. The CDR3 DNA follows: TGCGCCAGCAGCCAGCTAGCGGGAGGGCCGGTCACCGGGGAGCTGTTTTTT.

The chain combines TRBV18 with TRBJ2-3; a weak D match, TRBD2 (5 bases). The CDR3 length is 16 residues. Deletions cut 5 bases from V and 3 bases from J, with 18 bases between. The germline gives CDR1 KGHSH, CDR2 LQKENI. In nucleotides, the CDR3 is TGTGCCAGCTCAACCACCGAGCGGAAGGCTACAGATACGCAGTATTTT. Translated: CASSTTERKATDTQYF.

The V gene is TRBV18, the J gene TRBJ1-4, with D unresolved. This CDR3 spans 14 amino acids. Germline lookup yields CDR1 KGHSH and CDR2 LQKENI. The ends were cut back, 3 bases at V and 8 bases at J, with 13 bases in the middle. This CDR3 is CASSPLGSSEKLFF. The CDR3 DNA reads TGTGCCAGCTCACCGCTCGGGTCATCCGAAAAACTGTTTTTT. The full variable domain, in which reference TRBV18 and TRBJ1-4 provide the parts outside the CDR3, is NAGVMQNPRHLVRRRGQEARLRCSPMKGHSHVYWYRQLPEEGLKFMVYLQKENIIDESGMPKERFSAEFPKEGPSILRIQQVVRGDSAAYFCASSPLGSSEKLFFGSGTQLSVL.

This chain uses TRBV7-6 with TRBJ1-3, with 7 bases matching TRBD1. This CDR3 region has 19 residues. The V gene end was trimmed by 5 bases and the J gene end by 0 bases; junction bases not matched to a gene: 16. Per the germline V gene, CDR1 is SGHVS and CDR2 is FNYEAQ. The CDR3 bases are TGTGCCAGCAGCCCTCATGGGGACAGCCGAGTTTTCTCTGGAAACACCATATATTTT. Its protein product is CASSPHGDSRVFSGNTIYF.

V gene TRBV7-6 combines with J gene TRBJ1-1; D possibly corresponds to TRBD1 (6 bases). The ends were cut back, 1 base at V and 10 bases at J, with 16 bases in the middle. This CDR3 is built from 14 residues. Germline CDR1 and CDR2: SGHVS and FNYEAQ. The CDR3 reads CASSLDFGQGLAFF. In DNA form, the CDR3 reads TGTGCCAGCAGCTTAGATTTTGGGCAGGGGCTAGCTTTCTTT.

The chain employs TRBV19 and TRBJ2-1, with a weak D call TRBD1 (6 bases). The germline CDR1 and CDR2 sequences are LNHDA and SQIVND (reference sequence). With 4 bases removed from V and 7 bases from J, the gap between germline ends came to 20 bases. The CDR3 totals 16 residues. CDR3 sequence reads: CASSTAPTGMWNEQFF. CDR3 bases: TGTGCCAGTAGTACCGCCCCGACAGGTATGTGGAATGAGCAGTTCTTC. Variable domain in full (rest from reference TRBV19 and TRBJ2-1): DGGITQSPKYLFRKEGQNVTLSCEQNLNHDAMYWYRQDPGQGLRLIYYSQIVNDFQKGDIAEGYSVSREKKESFPLTVTSAQKNPTAFYLCASSTAPTGMWNEQFFGPGTRLTVL.